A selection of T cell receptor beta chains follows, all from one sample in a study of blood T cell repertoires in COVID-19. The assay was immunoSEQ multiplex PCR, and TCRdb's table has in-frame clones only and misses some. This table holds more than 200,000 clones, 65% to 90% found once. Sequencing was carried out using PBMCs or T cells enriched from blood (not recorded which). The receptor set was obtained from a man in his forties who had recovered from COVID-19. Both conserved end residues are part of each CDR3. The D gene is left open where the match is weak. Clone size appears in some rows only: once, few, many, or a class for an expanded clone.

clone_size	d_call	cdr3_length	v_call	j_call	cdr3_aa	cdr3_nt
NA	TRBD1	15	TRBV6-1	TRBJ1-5	CASSEGDSRIKPQHF	TGTGCCAGCAGTGAAGGGGACAGTAGGATCAAGCCCCAGCATTTT
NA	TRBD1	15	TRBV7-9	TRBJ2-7	CASSLGQGSTYEQYF	TGTGCCAGCAGCCTTGGACAGGGATCGACCTACGAGCAGTACTTC
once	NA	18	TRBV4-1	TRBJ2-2	CASSYGLGGLPFTGELFF	TGCGCCAGCAGTTATGGGCTAGGCGGACTACCATTCACCGGGGAGCTGTTTTTT
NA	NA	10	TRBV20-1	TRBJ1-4	CSARGEKLFF	TGCAGTGCCAGGGGTGAAAAACTGTTTTTT
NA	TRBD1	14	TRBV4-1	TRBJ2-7	CASSRGQGYYEQYF	TGCGCCAGCAGCCGAGGACAGGGCTACTACGAGCAGTACTTC
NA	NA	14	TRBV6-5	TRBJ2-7	CASSYWGEAYEQYF	TGTGCCAGCAGTTACTGGGGGGAAGCCTACGAGCAGTACTTC
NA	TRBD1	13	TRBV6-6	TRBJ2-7	CASSYSPGTGLSF	TGTGCCAGCAGTTACTCCCCCGGGACAGGCCTATCCTTC
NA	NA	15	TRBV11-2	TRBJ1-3	CASSPFRREGNTIYF	TGTGCCAGCAGCCCCTTCAGGCGGGAGGGAAACACCATATATTTT
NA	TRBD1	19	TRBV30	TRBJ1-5	CAWSVTRTGGPYSNQPQHF	TGTGCCTGGAGTGTGACGCGGACAGGGGGACCGTATAGCAATCAGCCCCAGCATTTT
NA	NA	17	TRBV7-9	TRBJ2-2	CASSFYGVGARTGELFF	TGTGCCAGCAGCTTTTACGGAGTTGGGGCCCGAACCGGGGAGCTGTTTTTT
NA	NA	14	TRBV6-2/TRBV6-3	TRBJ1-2	CASSYVGSNYGYTF	TGTGCCAGCAGTTATGTCGGGTCTAACTATGGCTACACCTTC
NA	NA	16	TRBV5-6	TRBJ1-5	CASSFYNVIGNQPQHF	TGTGCCAGCAGCTTTTACAATGTTATCGGCAATCAGCCCCAGCATTTT
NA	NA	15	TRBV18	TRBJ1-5	CASSPGGGGNQPQHF	TGTGCCAGCTCACCAGGCGGGGGTGGAAATCAGCCCCAGCATTTT
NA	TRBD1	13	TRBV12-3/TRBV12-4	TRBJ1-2	CASSSGTDYSYTF	TGTGCCAGCAGTTCCGGGACAGACTACAGCTACACCTTC
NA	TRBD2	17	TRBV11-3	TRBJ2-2	CASSQGGSGADTGELFF	TGTGCCAGCAGCCAAGGAGGGAGCGGGGCCGACACCGGGGAGCTGTTTTTT
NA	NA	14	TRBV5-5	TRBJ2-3	CASSLVFTRDTQYF	TGTGCCAGCAGCTTGGTATTTACAAGAGATACGCAGTATTTT
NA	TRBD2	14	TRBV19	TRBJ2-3	CASSLAGGRYTQYF	TGTGCCAGTAGTTTGGCGGGAGGGCGATATACGCAGTATTTT
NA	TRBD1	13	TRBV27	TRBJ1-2	CASRRDRVNGYTF	TGTGCCAGCAGAAGGGACAGGGTTAATGGCTACACCTTC
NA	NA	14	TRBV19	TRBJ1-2	CASSRGGRDYGYTF	TGTGCCAGTAGTCGGGGGGGCAGGGATTATGGCTACACCTTC
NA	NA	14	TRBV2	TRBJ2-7	CASRGSAGDDEQYF	TGTGCCAGCAGGGGTTCGGCAGGGGACGACGAGCAGTACTTC
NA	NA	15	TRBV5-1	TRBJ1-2	CASSLGAGNNYGYTF	TGCGCCAGCAGCTTGGGAGCAGGGAATAACTATGGCTACACCTTC
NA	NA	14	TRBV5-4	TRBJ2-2	CASRPGQNTGELFF	TGTGCCAGCAGGCCGGGACAGAACACCGGGGAGCTGTTTTTT
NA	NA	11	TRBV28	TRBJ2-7	CAAQGAYEQYF	TGTGCCGCACAGGGTGCCTACGAGCAGTACTTC
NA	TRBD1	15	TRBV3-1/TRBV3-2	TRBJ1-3	CASSQRDPRGHTIYF	TGTGCCAGCAGCCAACGGGATCCTAGGGGGCACACCATATATTTT
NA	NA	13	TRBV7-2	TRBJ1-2	CASSLNRRGGYTF	TGTGCCAGCAGCCTAAATCGCAGGGGTGGCTACACCTTC
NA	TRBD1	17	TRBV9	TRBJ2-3	CASSRPFRTGGTDTQYF	TGTGCCAGCAGCCGCCCTTTCCGGACAGGGGGCACAGATACGCAGTATTTT
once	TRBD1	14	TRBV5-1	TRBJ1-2	CASSGQGALSGYTF	TGCGCCAGCTCGGGGCAGGGGGCGCTTAGTGGCTACACCTTC
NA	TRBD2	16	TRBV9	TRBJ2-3	CASSVVGSGVSDTQYF	TGTGCCAGCAGCGTAGTCGGTAGCGGGGTCTCAGATACGCAGTATTTT